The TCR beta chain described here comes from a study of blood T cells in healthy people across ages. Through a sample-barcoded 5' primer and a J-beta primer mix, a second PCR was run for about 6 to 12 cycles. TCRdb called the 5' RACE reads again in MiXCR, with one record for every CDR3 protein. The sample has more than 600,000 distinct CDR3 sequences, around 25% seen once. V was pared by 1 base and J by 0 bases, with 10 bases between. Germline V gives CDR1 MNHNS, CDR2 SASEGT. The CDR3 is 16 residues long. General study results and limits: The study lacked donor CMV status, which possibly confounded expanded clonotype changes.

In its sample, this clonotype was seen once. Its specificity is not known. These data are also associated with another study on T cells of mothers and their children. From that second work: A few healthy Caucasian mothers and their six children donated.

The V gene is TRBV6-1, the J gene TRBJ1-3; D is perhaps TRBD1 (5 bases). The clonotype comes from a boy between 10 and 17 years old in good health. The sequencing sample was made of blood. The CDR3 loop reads CASSEEGVFSGNTIYF. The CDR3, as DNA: TGTGCCAGCAGTGAAGAAGGGGTTTTCTCTGGAAACACCATATATTTT.